Given below is one T cell receptor (beta chain) in context. It lacks a known antigen. Within one base of it there is no much larger clone, and no base qualities were kept. The record originates from a study of CD8 T cells in Susac syndrome (dated by TCRdb to about 2019). Background for the entire study: The study used repertoire sequencing to test whether antigen drove CD8+ T cell activation and differentiation in Susac syndrome.

General findings and caveats noted by the study authors: The study acknowledged that relatively few individuals were included in the TCR sequencing and HLA analysis.

The CDR3 runs 15 amino acids, cysteine and phenylalanine included. Only the CDR3 region is kept as DNA, spanning 45 bases read in frame from base 1. CDR1 KGHSH and CDR2 LQKENI were looked up in the germline V gene. V is pared back by 3 bases and J by 3 bases, with 14 bases lying between the germline termini. RNA was extracted using the RNeasy kit, and about 0.45 to 1 microgram was reverse transcribed with random hexamers. The immunoSEQ multiplex PCR assay, covering 54 Vbeta and 13 Jbeta segments, was used to amplify TCR beta CDR3 regions. Bias from PCR amplification was corrected by using a synthetic template baseline for primer optimization and for computational correction. In the authors' own workflow: Reads were assigned to V, D and J genes according to IMGT and analyzed in immunoSEQ Analyzer, with only productive sequences retained. Clonality was computed as one minus Shannon entropy normalized by log2 of the number of productive unique sequences. For each patient and control, public and private clones were evaluated within the 100 most prevalent clones. A clone was defined as Susac-specific if it was absent from the healthy and MS cohorts, from over 1,000 published viral clones and from other ImmuneACCESS disease sequences. TCRdb applied fastp at Q25 and MiXCR to the public reads, then kept only in-frame beta chains. Rows with one shared CDR3 protein collapse into an entry with the most common genes and DNA. TCRdb's processing, not the study's, gives the V and J calls here. A total of about 110,000 distinct CDR3 sequences appear in this sample, around 95% of them only once. Just over 0.095% of the sample comes from the top ten.

Peripheral blood CD8+ and CD4+ T cells from healthy donors, Susac syndrome patients and multiple sclerosis patients were profiled by high-throughput TCR beta sequencing. The healthy donors served as controls matched for age and sex. CD8+ TEMRA cells were enriched by FACS, while bulk CD8+ and CD4+ T cells were purified by magnetic negative isolation. Blood was collected in EDTA tubes and processed within 24 hours, with PBMCs isolated through density gradient centrifugation. PBMCs intended for TCR sequencing were cryopreserved in liquid nitrogen and were subsequently thawed in a 37 degrees C water bath. A purity of at least 90% was achieved for sorted or isolated CD4+, CD8+ and CD8+ TEMRA cells.

Material: CD4+ T cells from PBMCs. This sequence was found in a human donor in good health. The V gene is TRBV18 and the J gene is TRBJ1-2; TRBD1 is a weak D gene call, 5 bases matching. For the CDR3, the sequence is CASSPTSRGDYGYTF. The nucleotides are TGTGCCAGCTCACCCACGTCGCGGGGCGACTATGGCTACACCTTC.